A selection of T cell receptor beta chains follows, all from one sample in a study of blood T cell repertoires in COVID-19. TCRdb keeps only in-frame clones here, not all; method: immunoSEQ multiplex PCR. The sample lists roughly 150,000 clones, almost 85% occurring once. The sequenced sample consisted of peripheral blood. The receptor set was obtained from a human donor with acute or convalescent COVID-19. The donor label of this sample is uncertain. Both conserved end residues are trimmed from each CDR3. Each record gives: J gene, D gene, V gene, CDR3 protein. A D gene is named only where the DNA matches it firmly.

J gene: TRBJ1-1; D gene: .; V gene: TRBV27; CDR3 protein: ASSREQGSEAF
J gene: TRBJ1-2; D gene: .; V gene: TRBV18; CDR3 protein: ASSLGAGVAANYGYT
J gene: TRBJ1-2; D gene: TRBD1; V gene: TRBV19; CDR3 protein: ASSFGTVANYGYT
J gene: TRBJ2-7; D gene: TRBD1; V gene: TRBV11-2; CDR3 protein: ASSSLTGKGYEQY
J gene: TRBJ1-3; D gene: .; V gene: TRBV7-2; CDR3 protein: ASSSLRGSGNTIY
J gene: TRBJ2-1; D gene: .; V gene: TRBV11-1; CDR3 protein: ASSLVGDLYNEQF
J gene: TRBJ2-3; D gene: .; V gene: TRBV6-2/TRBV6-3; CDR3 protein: ASSYAQVGDTQY
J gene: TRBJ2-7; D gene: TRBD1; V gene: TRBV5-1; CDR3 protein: ASSLAGTASYEQY
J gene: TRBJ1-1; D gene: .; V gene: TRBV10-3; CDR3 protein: AIKPGLGTEAF
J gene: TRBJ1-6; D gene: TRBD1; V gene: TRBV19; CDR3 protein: ASARGGQENSPLH
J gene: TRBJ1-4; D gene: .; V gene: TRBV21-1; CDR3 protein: ASSKELSWEKLF
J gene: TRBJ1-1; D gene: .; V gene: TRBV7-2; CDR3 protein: ASSPSAQGAF
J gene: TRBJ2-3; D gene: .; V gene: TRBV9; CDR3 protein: ASSPRTGLQQDTQY
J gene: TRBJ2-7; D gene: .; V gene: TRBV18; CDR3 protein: ASSPPAPRGEQY
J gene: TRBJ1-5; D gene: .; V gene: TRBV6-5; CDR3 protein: ASQGSSNQPQH
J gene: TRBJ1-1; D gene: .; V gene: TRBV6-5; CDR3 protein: ASSFLDRNTEAF
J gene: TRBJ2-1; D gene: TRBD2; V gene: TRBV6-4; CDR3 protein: ASRGTSATSNEQF
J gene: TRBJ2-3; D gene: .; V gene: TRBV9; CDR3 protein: ASSVPGTSGTDTQY
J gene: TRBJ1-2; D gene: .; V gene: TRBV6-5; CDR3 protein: ATHARSRDYGYT
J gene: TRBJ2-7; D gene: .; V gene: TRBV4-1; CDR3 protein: ASAPGHSASYEQY
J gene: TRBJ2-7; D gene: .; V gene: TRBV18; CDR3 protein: ASSPEVVSAYEQY
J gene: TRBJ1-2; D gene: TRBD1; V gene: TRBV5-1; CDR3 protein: ASSPGTVNYGYT
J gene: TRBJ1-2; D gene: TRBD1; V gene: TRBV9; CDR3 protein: ASSTETGNVYGYT
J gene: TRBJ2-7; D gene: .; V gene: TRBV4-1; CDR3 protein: ASSPLYGQPPYEQY
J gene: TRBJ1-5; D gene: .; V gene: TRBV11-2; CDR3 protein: ASSLGDSSNQPQH
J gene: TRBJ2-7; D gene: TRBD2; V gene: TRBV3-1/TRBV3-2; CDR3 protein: ASSPSGVYEQY
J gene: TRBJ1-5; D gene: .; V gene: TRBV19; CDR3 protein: ASIGGGSTRPQH
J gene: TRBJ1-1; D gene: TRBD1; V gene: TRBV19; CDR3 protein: ASSTKTGVYTEAF
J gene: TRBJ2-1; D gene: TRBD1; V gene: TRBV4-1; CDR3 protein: ASSQVLTGTGIYNEQF
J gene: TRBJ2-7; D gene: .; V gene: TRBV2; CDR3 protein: ASSEHGRKGRAAYEQY
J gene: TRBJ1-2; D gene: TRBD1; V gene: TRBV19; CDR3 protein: ASRSGGRGFYYGYT
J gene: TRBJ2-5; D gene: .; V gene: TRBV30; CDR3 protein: AWSPPTKTQY
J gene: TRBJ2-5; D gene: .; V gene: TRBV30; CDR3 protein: AWSLSQTQY
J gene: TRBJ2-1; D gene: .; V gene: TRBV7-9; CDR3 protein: ASSLVGDEQF
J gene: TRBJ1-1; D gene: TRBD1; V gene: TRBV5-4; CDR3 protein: ASSLAPQGSYTEAF
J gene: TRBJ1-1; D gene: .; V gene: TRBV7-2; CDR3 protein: ASSMWGQGKGTEAF